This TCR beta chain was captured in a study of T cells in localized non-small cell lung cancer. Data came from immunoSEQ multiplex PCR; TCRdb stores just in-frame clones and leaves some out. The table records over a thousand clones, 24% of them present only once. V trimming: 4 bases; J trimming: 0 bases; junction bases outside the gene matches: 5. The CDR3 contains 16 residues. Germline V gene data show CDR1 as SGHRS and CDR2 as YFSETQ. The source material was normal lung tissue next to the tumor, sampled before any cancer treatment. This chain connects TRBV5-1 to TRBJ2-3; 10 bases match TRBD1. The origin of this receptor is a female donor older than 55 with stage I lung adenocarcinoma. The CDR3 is CASSTGTGVSTDTQYF. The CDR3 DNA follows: TGCGCCAGCAGCACCGGGACAGGGGTCAGCACAGATACGCAGTATTTT.